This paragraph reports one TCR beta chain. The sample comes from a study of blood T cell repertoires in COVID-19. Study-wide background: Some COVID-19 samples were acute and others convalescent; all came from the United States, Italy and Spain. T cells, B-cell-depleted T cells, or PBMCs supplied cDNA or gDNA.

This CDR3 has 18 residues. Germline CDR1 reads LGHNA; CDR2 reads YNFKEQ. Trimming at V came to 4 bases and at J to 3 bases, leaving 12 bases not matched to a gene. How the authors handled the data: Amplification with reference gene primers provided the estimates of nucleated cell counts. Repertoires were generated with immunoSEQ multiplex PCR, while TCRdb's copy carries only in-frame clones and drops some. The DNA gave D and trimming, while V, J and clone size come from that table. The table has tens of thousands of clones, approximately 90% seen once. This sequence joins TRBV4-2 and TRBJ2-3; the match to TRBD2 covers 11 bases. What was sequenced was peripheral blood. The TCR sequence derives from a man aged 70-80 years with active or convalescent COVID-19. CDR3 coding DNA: TGTGCCAGCAGCCCCGTTGGGCTAGCGGGGGGTGGAACAGATACGCAGTATTTT. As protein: CASSPVGLAGGGTDTQYF.